This T cell receptor beta chain was sequenced during a study of shared clonotypes between healthy human individuals. About the study: Donors, aged 18 to 49, were a couple of women and a few men. Study findings and constraints: An anticipated effect of sequencing depth on clonotype sharing among donors was recognized.

Points on this clone: No antigen is known for it. Within the sample, other DNA sequences also encode this same CDR3.

Genomic DNA belonging to each subset was distributed in equal measure over several immunoSEQ plates. The assay was immunoSEQ multiplex PCR, and TCRdb's table has in-frame clones only and misses some. The sample carries some 2 million clones, roughly 96% recorded once. In germline, CDR1 is KGHSH, CDR2 LQKENI. CDR3 length: 13 amino acids. Trimming shortened V by 3 bases and J by 4 bases, and 10 bases separated the two germline ends. This TCR was recovered from a man aged 18 to 29 in good health. Sample: naive CD4+ T cells sorted from blood. The subset is: CD45RA+ positively selected. V usage is TRBV18 and J usage is TRBJ2-7; TRBD2 might be the D (6 bases). The CDR3 loop reads CASSPGTQYEQYF. For the CDR3, the DNA is TGTGCCAGCTCACCCGGGACTCAGTACGAGCAGTACTTC.